This T cell receptor beta chain was sequenced for a study of blood T cell repertoires in COVID-19. Study information: T cells, B-cell-depleted T cells, or PBMCs provided the cDNA or gDNA that served as material.

The assay was immunoSEQ multiplex PCR, and TCRdb's table has in-frame clones only and misses some. The sample contains 200,000 to 250,000 clones, 75% to 90% of which appear only once. This CDR3 comprises 15 residues. Germline CDR1 reads SGHAT; CDR2 reads FQNNGV. The V segment lost 5 bases and the J segment 4 bases; nucleotides outside the gene matches: 10. The origin of this receptor is a woman aged 65 to 85 with COVID-19, enrolled during active disease. The sample consisted of peripheral blood. The chain uses TRBV11-2 and TRBJ2-7; 8 nucleotides match TRBD1. The CDR3 here is CASSPRTGFGYEQYF. CDR3 DNA: TGTGCCAGCAGCCCTAGGACAGGGTTTGGATACGAGCAGTACTTC.